This T cell receptor beta chain is from a study of cytomegalovirus exposure and HLA in healthy donors. On this clone itself: Its cognate antigen is unknown.

Trimming shortened V by 5 bases and J by 7 bases, and 18 bases separated the two germline ends. The germline V gene has CDR1 SGHTA and CDR2 FQGNSA. The CDR3 is made up of 15 amino acids. Study-level results: Reportedly, HLA-A and HLA-B alleles of most subjects were accurately predicted from TCR beta. The authors enumerated around 150 TCR beta chains as linked to cytomegalovirus.

PCR was performed using 60 Vbeta and 13 Jbeta primers. The repertoire was sequenced with immunoSEQ multiplex PCR; TCRdb's copy has only in-frame clones and lacks some. The sample lists 90,000 or so clones; over 65% were seen once. This TCR derives from a woman younger than 35 in good health and CMV-seropositive. Sequenced: PBMCs. The chain employs TRBV7-2 and TRBJ1-3; the D is unclear. This CDR3 is CASSQNRVSGNTIYF. As DNA, the CDR3 is TGTGCCAGCAGCCAGAATAGGGTCTCGGGGAACACCATATATTTT.